One sample yielded the 13 T cell receptor beta chains listed below, sequenced in a study of beta chain features in type 1 diabetes. Expressed TCRB transcripts were sequenced because the entire RNA isolate underwent reverse transcription. Measured with immunoSEQ multiplex PCR; TCRdb has only the in-frame clones, and not every one. The table includes fewer than 900,000 clones, 15% to 20% detected once. The sequenced sample consisted of naive CD4+ T cells from blood. The receptors originated from a woman aged 18 to 35 in good health.

V is TRBV19 and J is TRBJ1-2, with D perhaps matching TRBD1 (5 bases). The germline V gene has CDR1 LNHDA and CDR2 SQIVND (reference sequence). With 6 bases removed from V and 4 bases from J, the gap between germline ends came to 9 bases. The CDR3 totals 12 residues. Here the CDR3 reads CASRRQGYGYTF. The CDR3 DNA reads TGTGCCAGTAGAAGGCAGGGCTATGGCTACACCTTC.

This clone was seen more than once but under ten times. This chain links TRBV28 with TRBJ2-5, with D perhaps assigned TRBD1 or TRBD2 (5 bases each). The V gene's germline CDR1 is MDHEN and CDR2 SYDVKM. The CDR3 covers 14 residues. V lost 5 bases and J lost 5, with 15 bases in between. Here the CDR3 DNA reads TGTGCCAGCAGTCACTTCCGGGGCGTCGAGACCCAGTACTTC. Translation gives CASSHFRGVETQYF. The entire variable domain, with the rest obtained from reference TRBV28 and TRBJ2-5, is as follows: DVKVTQSSRYLVKRTGEKVFLECVQDMDHENMFWYRQDPGLGLRLIYFSYDVKMKEKGDIPEGYSVSREKKERFSLILESASTNQTSMYLCASSHFRGVETQYFGPGTRLLVL.

This clone was seen only a few times. This chain connects TRBV2 to TRBJ2-2; unclear D gene. Germline-derived CDR1 and CDR2 are SNHLY and FYNNEI. The CDR3 sequence is 14 residues long. V gave up 8 bases and J gave up 8 bases, with 18 bases separating them. The CDR3 DNA reads TGTGCCAGCCGGCTAAGGACCGTGGCTGGGGAGCTGTTTTTT. This encodes CASRLRTVAGELFF.

CDR3 sequence: CASLSGLAGPYNEQFF. The CDR3, as DNA: TGCGCCAGTTTATCGGGACTAGCGGGCCCCTACAATGAGCAGTTCTTC. The chain combines TRBV10-2 with TRBJ2-1; 12 bases fit TRBD2. After removal of 9 bases from V and 2 bases from J, the junction contained 8 bases not matched to a gene. This CDR3 has 16 amino acids. Germline CDR1 WSHSY, CDR2 SAAADI.

This chain connects TRBV4-2 to TRBJ2-3; 7 nucleotides match TRBD2. Germline V gene data show CDR1 as LGHNA and CDR2 as YNFKEQ. The ends lost 5 bases at V and 0 bases at J; junction bases unmatched: 5. The CDR3 totals 15 residues. This CDR3 is CASSLGAGSTDTQYF. CDR3 coding DNA: TGTGCCAGCAGCTTGGGAGCGGGAAGCACAGATACGCAGTATTTT.

This clone was found a few times. The V gene is TRBV7-9, the J gene TRBJ2-7, with a tentative D call TRBD1 (5 bases). Germline values: CDR1 SEHNR, CDR2 FQNEAQ (reference sequence). The V end lost 7 bases, the J end lost 4 bases, and 11 bases lay between the germline ends. The CDR3 sequence is 12 residues long. The CDR3 sequence is CASKGWGYEQYF. The CDR3 bases are TGTGCCAGCAAGGGGTGGGGTTACGAGCAGTACTTC.

The chain is built from TRBV25-1 and TRBJ2-1; TRBD1 aligns across 10 bases. This CDR3 is built from 17 residues. J was trimmed by 6 bases and V by 8 bases; bases with no gene match: 16. Germline loops: CDR1 MGHDK, CDR2 SYGVNS. CDR3 sequence reads: CASSTPSGTGVLNEQFF. CDR3 coding DNA: TGTGCCAGCTCTACGCCATCCGGGACAGGGGTCCTCAATGAGCAGTTCTTC.

The chain recombines TRBV6-5 with TRBJ2-1; a weak D match, TRBD1 (7 bases). The CDR3 length is 15 residues. V was clipped by 0 bases and J by 8 bases, with 14 bases between them. Germline lookup yields CDR1 MNHEY and CDR2 SVGAGI. The CDR3: CASSYSEGAIDEQFF. The CDR3 nucleotides are TGTGCCAGCAGTTACTCGGAGGGGGCGATAGATGAGCAGTTCTTC.

This chain uses TRBV7-9 with TRBJ2-7, with D unclear. Germline lookup yields CDR1 SEHNR and CDR2 FQNEAQ (reference sequence). The CDR3 runs 14 residues. The V gene lost 0 bases and the J gene lost 4 bases, with 10 bases spanning the gap. The CDR3 DNA is TGTGCCAGCAGCTTAGCGGGGATGACATACGAGCAGTACTTC. It encodes CASSLAGMTYEQYF.

V usage is TRBV7-9 and J usage is TRBJ1-1; 8 bases are a match to TRBD1. V trimming: 1 base; J trimming: 4 bases; junction bases outside the gene matches: 2. Germline assignment: CDR1 SEHNR and CDR2 FQNEAQ (reference sequence). CDR3 length equals 14 residues. For the CDR3, the DNA is TGTGCCAGCAGCTTAGGACAGGGGTCCACTGAAGCTTTCTTT. It is translated as CASSLGQGSTEAFF.

The rearrangement links TRBV7-9 to TRBJ1-3, with 7 bases that match TRBD1. The CDR3 loop spans 14 amino acids. Trimming cost V 6 bases and J 0 bases; bases outside gene matches: 2. The V gene's germline CDR1 is SEHNR and CDR2 FQNEAQ (reference sequence). The CDR3 DNA follows: TGTGCCAGCAGAACAGGGGCCTCTGGAAACACCATATATTTT. Protein product: CASRTGASGNTIYF.

This clone was counted between two and nine times. The chain combines TRBV25-1 with TRBJ2-5; D remains unclear. Germline values: CDR1 MGHDK, CDR2 SYGVNS. The CDR3 covers 12 residues. Trimming removed 8 bases at V and 9 bases at J, with 16 bases between. The CDR3 is CASSLMDWAQYF. The CDR3 DNA reads as TGTGCCAGCTCCCTTATGGATTGGGCCCAGTACTTC.

This clone was counted once. This sequence joins TRBV7-9 and TRBJ2-1; no clear D gene. The germline V gene has CDR1 SEHNR and CDR2 FQNEAQ (reference sequence). This CDR3 is 13 amino acids long. Trimming cost V 2 bases and J 8 bases, with 10 bases left between them. DNA of the CDR3: TGTGCCAGCAGCTTAACGTCTATGGATGAGCAGTTCTTC. Its translation: CASSLTSMDEQFF.